One T cell receptor beta chain is described in this entry. What it recognizes is unknown. The data originate from a study of cytomegalovirus exposure and HLA in healthy donors. As for the study in general: Both the approximately 130 validation repertoires and the 666 first-cohort repertoires used the same platform, as reported by a later analysis.

The table came from immunoSEQ multiplex PCR; TCRdb's copy has only in-frame clones and leaves some out. The repertoire holds 150,000 to 200,000 clones, with about 90% as singletons. The CDR3 totals 13 residues. V was pared by 4 bases and J by 7 bases, with 13 bases between. Germline V CDR1 and CDR2: SGDLS, YYNGEE. Study-wide points: Cytomegalovirus-associated status was assigned to approximately 160 TCR beta chains. Many donors carried some public TCRs, although rarity characterized most TCR sequences.

The donors formed part of the approximately 120-subject validation cohort, distinct from the roughly 630-subject first cohort. The chain employs TRBV9 and TRBJ2-3; possible D gene TRBD2, 5 bases. The receptor's source is a woman aged 18 to 35 in good health and CMV-seropositive. Sequences were obtained from PBMCs. The CDR3 reads CASSSRGGNTQYF. The CDR3 DNA reads TGTGCCAGCAGCTCCCGGGGTGGGAATACGCAGTATTTT.